The 15 T cell receptor beta chains listed next were all sequenced from one sample in a study of radiotherapy plus CTLA-4 blockade in lung cancer. Using immunoSEQ multiplex PCR, the repertoire was profiled, and TCRdb retains in-frame clones only, with some absent. This sample has approximately 12,000 clones, with roughly four fifths found just once. The material sequenced was peripheral blood, taken from a patient treated with radiotherapy plus ipilimumab. The receptors shown here come from a human donor with non-small cell lung cancer that progressed on radiotherapy plus ipilimumab.

The chain couples TRBV7-2 to TRBJ1-1; D gene ambiguous. V lost 6 bases and J 4 bases, leaving 12 bases between the germline ends. Per the germline V gene, CDR1 is SGHTA and CDR2 is FQGNSA. This CDR3 has 13 residues. The CDR3 spells CASSQIGSTEAFF. CDR3 in DNA: TGTGCCAGCAGTCAAATTGGGAGCACTGAAGCTTTCTTT.

The chain joins TRBV7-6 to TRBJ2-1; 10 nucleotides agree with TRBD1. The length of the CDR3 is 13 residues. CDR1 and CDR2 from the germline V gene are SGHVS and FNYEAQ. After removal of 5 bases from V and 15 bases from J, the junction contained 10 bases not matched to a gene. Written as DNA, the CDR3 is TGTGCCAGCAGCAACGGACAGGGGGGCAAAACGTTCTTC. Translating gives CASSNGQGGKTFF.

V is TRBV29-1 and J is TRBJ2-5; D call uncertain. The CDR3 is 12 amino acids. Germline values: CDR1 SQVTM, CDR2 ANQGSEA. The V end was cut by 3 bases, the J end by 1 base, with 6 bases between. The CDR3 nucleotides read TGCAGCGTTGAGGGCCTCCAAGAGACCCAGTACTTC. Amino acid sequence: CSVEGLQETQYF.

V usage is TRBV5-1 and J usage is TRBJ1-4, with TRBD1 matching 7 bases. The V and J ends lost 10 bases and 8 bases, in that order; junction bases with no gene match: 11. Germline CDR1 SGHRS, CDR2 YFSETQ. The length of the CDR3 is 13 residues. For the CDR3, the DNA is TGCGCCTCGGGGCTAGGGGGCGCGGAAAAACTGTTTTTT. It is translated as CASGLGGAEKLFF.

The CDR3 spells CASSLILTGWSEAFF. The CDR3, as DNA: TGTGCCAGCAGCTTAATTCTGACAGGGTGGTCTGAAGCTTTCTTT. The V gene is TRBV11-2, the J gene TRBJ1-1; 7 bases line up with TRBD1. V trimming: 2 bases; J trimming: 6 bases; junction bases outside the gene matches: 9. The CDR3 extends over 15 amino acids. CDR1 is SGHAT, CDR2 FQNNGV, per germline.

The rearrangement links TRBV29-1 to TRBJ1-1, with 8 bases aligning to TRBD1. Trimming cost V 6 bases and J 4 bases; bases outside gene matches: 4. Per the germline V gene, CDR1 is SQVTM and CDR2 is ANQGSEA. This CDR3 is 12 amino acids long. CDR3 amino acids: CSVDRGGTEAFF. The CDR3, as DNA: TGCAGCGTCGACAGGGGAGGCACTGAAGCTTTCTTT.

The rearrangement links TRBV2 to TRBJ2-4; tentative D call: TRBD2 (5 bases). Germline V lookup: CDR1 SNHLY, CDR2 FYNNEI. V gave up 7 bases and J gave up 8 bases, with 15 bases separating them. The CDR3 runs to 13 residues. CDR3 nucleotides: TGTGCCAGCAATTGGCGGTACGGGGACATTCAGTACTTC. It encodes CASNWRYGDIQYF. The full variable domain, its missing parts supplied by reference TRBV2 and TRBJ2-4, is EPEVTQTPSHQVTQMGQEVILRCVPISNHLYFYWYRQILGQKVEFLVSFYNNEISEKSEIFDDQFSVERPDGSNFTLKIRSTKLEDSAMYFCASNWRYGDIQYFGAGTRLSVL.

Written as DNA, the CDR3 is TGTGCCAGCTCACCGCAGGGGGTCGGCACCGGGGAGCTGTTTTTT. This sequence encodes CASSPQGVGTGELFF. This chain links TRBV18 with TRBJ2-2; TRBD1 agrees at 7 bases. Losses at the gene ends were 3 bases for V and 4 bases for J; bases not matched to a gene: 5. Germline lookup yields CDR1 KGHSH and CDR2 LQKENI. The CDR3 is made up of 15 amino acids. The full variable domain, its missing parts supplied by reference TRBV18 and TRBJ2-2, is NAGVMQNPRHLVRRRGQEARLRCSPMKGHSHVYWYRQLPEEGLKFMVYLQKENIIDESGMPKERFSAEFPKEGPSILRIQQVVRGDSAAYFCASSPQGVGTGELFFGEGSRLTVL.

This sequence joins TRBV5-4 and TRBJ2-1; 9 bases are shared with TRBD2. Looked up from germline, CDR1 is SGHNT and CDR2 is YYREEE (reference sequence). Trimming cost V 0 bases and J 8 bases; bases outside gene matches: 6. The CDR3 length is 15 residues. DNA of the CDR3: TGTGCCAGCAGCTTGGACGGCGGGGGGGCGTATGAGCAGTTCTTC. Amino acid sequence: CASSLDGGGAYEQFF. The entire variable domain, with the rest obtained from reference TRBV5-4 and TRBJ2-1, is as follows: ETGVTQSPTHLIKTRGQQVTLRCSSQSGHNTVSWYQQALGQGPQFIFQYYREEENGRGNFPPRFSGLQFPNYSSELNVNALELDDSALYLCASSLDGGGAYEQFFGPGTRLTVL.

The rearrangement links TRBV19 to TRBJ2-5; the D gene is possibly TRBD1 (6 bases). The J call may be mistaken, given a closer DNA end match to TRBJ2-7. CDR3 length: 13 amino acids. Germline V CDR1 and CDR2: LNHDA, SQIVND (reference sequence). DNA for the CDR3: TGTGCCAGTAGTCCAACAGGGATCCACGAGCAGTACTTC. Its protein is CASSPTGIHEQYF.

The chain employs TRBV11-1 and TRBJ2-5; 8 bases are shared with TRBD2. The germline CDR1 and CDR2 sequences are SGHAT and FQDESV (reference sequence). J was trimmed by 4 bases and V by 8 bases; bases with no gene match: 6. The CDR3 has 13 residues. CDR3 DNA: TGTGCCAGCGGACGGGGGGGAGGAGAGACCCAGTACTTC. It is translated as CASGRGGGETQYF.

This clone occurred a few times. The sample has other DNA sequences that encode this CDR3 too. The V call is TRBV19, the J call TRBJ1-2; 11 bases agree with TRBD1. V gave up 1 base and J gave up 4 bases; unmatched junction bases: 2. Germline CDR1 and CDR2: LNHDA and SQIVND (reference sequence). The CDR3 is 15 residues long. Here the CDR3 reads CASSIAGTGGYGYTF. CDR3 in DNA: TGTGCCAGTAGTATAGCCGGGACAGGGGGCTATGGCTACACCTTC.

The chain employs TRBV25-1 and TRBJ2-2; no clear D gene. CDR1 and CDR2 (germline): MGHDK, SYGVNS. This CDR3 has 15 amino acids. With 7 bases removed from V and 5 bases from J, the gap between germline ends came to 17 bases. The chain's CDR3 is CASTMPGPGTGELFF. In DNA form, the CDR3 reads TGTGCCAGCACCATGCCGGGCCCTGGGACCGGGGAGCTGTTTTTT.

The rearrangement joins TRBV4-3 to TRBJ2-3, with 14 bases aligning to TRBD2. CDR1 and CDR2 from the germline V gene are LGHNA and YSLEER. The CDR3 sequence is 17 residues long. Losses at the gene ends were 4 bases for V and 6 bases for J; bases not matched to a gene: 9. The CDR3 coding sequence is TGCGCCAGCAGCCTCGGCGGGACTAGCGGGGGTGGGGATACGCAGTATTTT. Protein product: CASSLGGTSGGGDTQYF.

The chain couples TRBV19 to TRBJ1-1; D is ambiguous. Per the germline V gene, CDR1 is LNHDA and CDR2 is SQIVND (reference sequence). The V and J ends lost 9 bases and 3 bases respectively, with 17 bases between them. The CDR3 extends over 14 amino acids. CDR3 nucleotide sequence: TGTGCCAGCCGTCGTTGGTCGGGAGACACTGAAGCTTTCTTT. This translates into CASRRWSGDTEAFF.